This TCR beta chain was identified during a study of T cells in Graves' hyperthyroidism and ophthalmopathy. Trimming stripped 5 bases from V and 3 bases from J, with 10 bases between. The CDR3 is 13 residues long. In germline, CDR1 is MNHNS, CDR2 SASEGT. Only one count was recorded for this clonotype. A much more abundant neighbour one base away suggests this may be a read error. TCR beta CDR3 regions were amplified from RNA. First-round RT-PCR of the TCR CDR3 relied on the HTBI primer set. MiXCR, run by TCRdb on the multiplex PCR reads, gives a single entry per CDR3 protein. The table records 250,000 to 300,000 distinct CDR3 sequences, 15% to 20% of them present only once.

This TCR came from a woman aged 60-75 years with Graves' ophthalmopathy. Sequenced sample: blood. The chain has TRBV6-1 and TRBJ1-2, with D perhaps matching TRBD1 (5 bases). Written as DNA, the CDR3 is TGTGCCAGCAGTCCCCCGGGGGACTATGGCTACACCTTC. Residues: CASSPPGDYGYTF.